A selection of T cell receptor beta chains follows, all from one sample in a study of beta chain features in type 1 diabetes. Produced via immunoSEQ multiplex PCR; TCRdb's table is partial and in-frame only. The table records roughly 300,000 clones, about 15% of them present only once. The material sequenced was central memory CD4+ T cells from blood. The receptors stem from a man aged 30 to 39 in good health. The CDR3 runs from the conserved cysteine through the conserved F or W. Fields, in order: V gene, D gene, clone size, J gene, CDR3 DNA, CDR3 protein. D genes are given only for firm matches. A row's size may be missing; if present it is once, few, many or a size class.

TRBV19,TRBD2,NA,TRBJ2-4,TGTGCCAGTAGTATAAAGTCTAGCGGAGTAAACATTCAGTACTTC,CASSIKSSGVNIQYF
TRBV11-2,TRBD1,NA,TRBJ2-1,TGTGCCAGCAGCTGGGACAGGGGAACAAATGAGCAGTTCTTC,CASSWDRGTNEQFF
TRBV27,TRBD2,NA,TRBJ2-1,TGTGCCAGCAAGGAGACTAGCCGGATCTACAATGAGCAGTTCTTC,CASKETSRIYNEQFF
TRBV7-3,NA,NA,TRBJ1-1,TGTGCCAGCAGCTTAGGTCAGGGGAACACTGAAGCTTTCTTT,CASSLGQGNTEAFF
TRBV30,NA,NA,TRBJ1-5,TGTGCCTGGAGCCAGTCTCAGTTTCAGCCCCAGCATTTT,CAWSQSQFQPQHF
TRBV9,NA,NA,TRBJ2-1,TGTGCCAGCAGCGTACAGGCTGGGTACAATGAGCAGTTCTTC,CASSVQAGYNEQFF
TRBV7-8,TRBD1,few,TRBJ2-7,TGTGCCAGCAGCCGCGGACAGGGAAAGTACGAGCAGTACTTC,CASSRGQGKYEQYF
TRBV5-4,NA,few,TRBJ1-1,TGTGCCAGCAGCTTAGGTAGAGCGAGGGGGAACACTGAAGCTTTCTTT,CASSLGRARGNTEAFF
TRBV30,TRBD1,few,TRBJ2-2,TGTGCCTGGACGGCGGGACAGGTCGGGGAGCTGTTTTTT,CAWTAGQVGELFF
TRBV5-1,NA,NA,TRBJ1-4,TGCGCCAGCAGTGCAAGTGCTCCGGGGGAGGCTGAAAAACTGTTTTTT,CASSASAPGEAEKLFF